This is a list of T cell receptor beta chains from one sample in a study of early T cells in non-severe SARS-CoV-2 infection. TCRdb reprocessed the 5' RACE reads with MiXCR, giving one entry per CDR3 protein. Of roughly 77,000 distinct CDR3 sequences listed, around 12% are singletons. Material: whole blood. All receptors derive from an adult who was a healthcare worker with PCR-confirmed SARS-CoV-2 infection or an uninfected control (not recorded which). CDR3s include the opening cysteine and the closing phenylalanine or tryptophan. Each record gives: D gene, J gene, V gene, clone size, CDR3 protein. D genes are given only for firm matches. Expanded clones are given a class, and other clones once, few, many or no size at all.

>NA|TRBJ2-2|TRBV10-1|many
CASSEKTDTGELFF
>TRBD1|TRBJ2-1|TRBV18|few
CASSPRQGDEQFF
>NA|TRBJ2-7|TRBV10-3|NA
CAISGRDGQNYEQYF
>NA|TRBJ1-5|TRBV5-6|many
CASHGWDQPQHF
>NA|TRBJ2-2|TRBV20-1|many
CSAGGPSTGELFF
>NA|TRBJ2-7|TRBV28|NA
CASSFGREYEQYF
>NA|TRBJ2-3|TRBV7-2|NA
CASSSWTDTQYF
>NA|TRBJ1-2|TRBV2|few
CASSLQGGGLSYGYTF
>NA|TRBJ2-3|TRBV7-8|many
CASSPRTSASTDTQYF
>TRBD1|TRBJ2-2|TRBV6-5|NA
CASSPTLGQGADTGELFF
>NA|TRBJ1-1|TRBV5-1|few
CASSLAWSENTEAFF
>NA|TRBJ1-5|TRBV7-2|many
CASSLGTPSNQPQHF
>TRBD1|TRBJ2-7|TRBV5-1|few
CASSSGQGVSGEQYF
>NA|TRBJ1-5|TRBV6-2/TRBV6-3|few
CASSYASGGNQPQHF
>NA|TRBJ1-4|TRBV7-9|many
CASVGGFEKLFF
>NA|TRBJ1-1|TRBV4-1|few
CASPIIRVLDTEAFF
>TRBD1|TRBJ2-5|TRBV11-2|many
CASSLPKGTGQETQYF
>NA|TRBJ2-1|TRBV4-1|many
CASSQDSTGYNEQFF
>TRBD1|TRBJ2-7|TRBV11-1|many
CASSPGQISYEQYF
>NA|TRBJ1-6|TRBV20-1|NA
CSARDGSYNSPLHF
>NA|TRBJ2-1|TRBV27|many
CASSFRQGAYNEQFF
>NA|TRBJ2-2|TRBV6-2/TRBV6-3|NA
CASSQQAANTGELFF
>TRBD1|TRBJ1-1|TRBV5-1|NA
CASSDEKTGSTEAFF